The 22 T cell receptor beta chains below were found in one sample sequenced in a study of blood T cell repertoires in COVID-19. The table came from immunoSEQ multiplex PCR; TCRdb's copy has only in-frame clones and leaves some out. The repertoire holds roughly 160,000 clones, with approximately 86% as singletons. The source material was peripheral blood. Receptor source: a man aged 60 to 75 with COVID-19, enrolled during active disease.

This chain connects TRBV12-3 or TRBV12-4 to TRBJ1-4; 7 positions match TRBD1. The CDR3 length is 13 residues. Losses at the gene ends were 6 bases for V and 8 bases for J; bases not matched to a gene: 6. This CDR3 is CASSRADREKLFF. In DNA, the CDR3 is TGTGCCAGCAGCCGTGCGGACAGGGAAAAACTGTTTTTT.

This clone has only one observation. V and J are TRBV20-1 and TRBJ1-3; no definite D call. V was trimmed by 3 bases and J by 0 bases, leaving 12 bases between them. CDR3 length equals 15 residues. Per the germline V gene, CDR1 is DFQATT and CDR2 is SNEGSKA (reference sequence). The CDR3 loop reads CSASGRTSSGNTIYF. Written as DNA, the CDR3 is TGCAGTGCTAGTGGGAGGACGAGCTCTGGAAACACCATATATTTT.

The chain is built from TRBV11-2 and TRBJ1-2; D remains unclear. Looked up from germline, CDR1 is SGHAT and CDR2 is FQNNGV. The germline V and J ends were trimmed by 4 bases and 4 bases, with 10 bases remaining between them. The CDR3 is 13 amino acids. The CDR3 DNA sequence: TGTGCCAGCAGCTCGAGAGAGTTCTATGGCTACACCTTC. It codes for CASSSREFYGYTF.

CDR3 sequence reads: CASSWGDRQETQYF. The DNA of the CDR3 is TGTGCCAGCAGTTGGGGGGACAGACAAGAGACCCAGTACTTC. The chain couples TRBV27 to TRBJ2-5; D may be TRBD1 (7 bases). CDR1 is MNHEY, CDR2 SMNVEV, per germline (reference sequence). The CDR3 extends over 14 amino acids. The ends were cut back, 4 bases at V and 2 bases at J, with 11 bases in the middle.

The chain links TRBV11-2 to TRBJ2-7; no definite D call. V lost 7 bases to trimming and J lost 3 bases, with 16 bases between them. From germline, CDR1 is SGHAT and CDR2 FQNNGV. The CDR3 totals 14 residues. The CDR3 region is CASTLLRQVYEQYF. The CDR3 DNA follows: TGTGCCAGCACACTCCTCAGGCAGGTCTACGAGCAGTACTTC.

The chain joins TRBV25-1 to TRBJ1-1; a weak D match, TRBD1 (6 bases). From germline, CDR1 is MGHDK and CDR2 SYGVNS. The CDR3 consists of 16 residues. Trimming removed 0 bases from V and 2 bases from J, with 13 bases in between. In DNA, the CDR3 is TGTGCCAGCAGTGAATATTCCGGGGGGCGTAACACTGAAGCTTTCTTT. This translates into CASSEYSGGRNTEAFF. Variable domain in full (rest from reference TRBV25-1 and TRBJ1-1): EADIYQTPRYLVIGTGKKITLECSQTMGHDKMYWYQQDPGMELHLIHYSYGVNSTEKGDLSSESTVSRIRTEHFPLTLESARPSHTSQYLCASSEYSGGRNTEAFFGQGTRLTVV.

The gene calls are TRBV20-1 and TRBJ1-1; 7 nucleotides line up with TRBD1. Germline lookup yields CDR1 DFQATT and CDR2 SNEGSKA (reference sequence). The V segment lost 3 bases and the J segment 11 bases; nucleotides outside the gene matches: 6. The CDR3 is made up of 11 amino acids. In DNA form, the CDR3 reads TGCAGTGCTAGCCTTAGACAGGGCGCTTTCTTT. Translating it yields CSASLRQGAFF.

This rearrangement joins TRBV7-8 to TRBJ2-2, with D possibly matching TRBD1 (6 bases). The germline V gene encodes CDR1 SGHVS and CDR2 FQNEAQ. Between the trimmed V and J ends, which lost 8 bases and 0 bases, there was a span of 13 bases. The CDR3 covers 15 residues. CDR3 loop: CASRTANSNTGELFF. In nucleotides, the CDR3 is TGTGCCAGCCGGACAGCCAATTCGAACACCGGGGAGCTGTTTTTT. Full variable domain (remainder filled in from reference TRBV7-8 and TRBJ2-2): GAGVSQSPRYKVAKRGQDVALRCDPISGHVSLFWYQQALGQGPEFLTYFQNEAQLDKSGLPSDRFFAERPEGSVSTLKIQRTQQEDSAVYLCASRTANSNTGELFFGEGSRLTVL.

The chain carries TRBV6-6 and TRBJ1-2; 7 bases fit TRBD1. Germline CDR1 and CDR2: MNHNY and SVGAGI (reference sequence). V gave up 5 bases and J gave up 7 bases; unmatched junction bases: 7. This CDR3 region has 13 residues. The DNA for the CDR3 is TGTGCCAGCAGTCGAACAGGGGAATCTGGCTACACCTTC. As protein: CASSRTGESGYTF.

The J gene is TRBJ2-7, the V gene TRBV6-5, with D perhaps TRBD2 (5 bases). Trimming took off 2 bases at V and 1 base at J, with 9 bases between the two ends. This CDR3 region has 14 residues. The germline V gene has CDR1 MNHEY and CDR2 SVGAGI. CDR3 amino acids: CASSYLRDSYEQYF. The CDR3 coding sequence is TGTGCCAGCAGTTACCTGAGGGATTCCTACGAGCAGTACTTC.

V gene TRBV25-1 combines with J gene TRBJ2-3; no clear D gene. Trimming removed 4 bases at V and 1 base at J, with 6 bases between. The CDR3 spans 13 residues. CDR1 and CDR2 (germline): MGHDK, SYGVNS. As DNA, the CDR3 is TGTGCCAGCAGTGTTACGGGCACAGATACGCAGTATTTT. Protein sequence: CASSVTGTDTQYF.

The rearrangement links TRBV7-9 to TRBJ2-1, with TRBD2 matching 8 bases. Germline V gene lookup returns CDR1 SEHNR and CDR2 FQNEAQ (reference sequence). J lost 9 bases, V lost 0 bases, and 4 bases had no gene match. There are 14 residues in the CDR3. The CDR3 region is CASSLAGLVIEQFF. The CDR3 DNA reads as TGTGCCAGCAGCTTAGCGGGACTAGTGATTGAGCAGTTCTTC.

This clone has a handful of counts. The chain couples TRBV29-1 to TRBJ1-1; TRBD1 aligns across 8 bases. Per the germline V gene, CDR1 is SQVTM and CDR2 is ANQGSEA. This CDR3 contains 14 residues. V gave up 7 bases and J gave up 0 bases; unmatched junction bases: 7. For the CDR3, the DNA is TGCAGCGCCCGGACAGGGTTCATGAACACTGAAGCTTTCTTT. Translating it yields CSARTGFMNTEAFF.

The chain carries TRBV27 and TRBJ2-6, with D possibly being TRBD1 (5 bases). Germline CDR1 MNHEY, CDR2 SMNVEV (reference sequence). V was shortened by 1 base and J by 0 bases, with 10 bases between the two germline ends. The length of the CDR3 is 17 residues. The CDR3 DNA reads as TGTGCCAGCAGTTTATGGGCAGGGTCCTCTGGGGCCAACGTCCTGACTTTC. Its translation: CASSLWAGSSGANVLTF.

The chain combines TRBV7-6 with TRBJ1-2; no definite D call. V lost 1 base to trimming and J lost 4 bases, with 10 bases between them. The CDR3 totals 14 residues. Germline lookup yields CDR1 SGHVS and CDR2 FNYEAQ. The CDR3 sequence is CASSLGGGSYGYTF. CDR3 bases: TGTGCCAGCAGCTTAGGAGGAGGGAGCTATGGCTACACCTTC.

The chain recombines TRBV6-5 with TRBJ1-5, with no clear D. The CDR3 sequence is 14 residues long. Per the germline V gene, CDR1 is MNHEY and CDR2 is SVGAGI. V shed 7 bases and J shed 3 bases, with 13 bases lying between them. CDR3 nucleotides: TGTGCCAGCACGATTTGGCAGAACAATCAGCCCCAGCATTTT. Translating it yields CASTIWQNNQPQHF.

The chain links TRBV5-6 to TRBJ1-3, with 7 nucleotides matching TRBD1. This CDR3 contains 13 residues. The J segment lost 2 bases and the V segment lost 5 bases, leaving 1 base of the junction unmatched. Germline assignment: CDR1 SGHDT and CDR2 YYEEEE. CDR3 bases: TGTGCCAGCAGGGGACAGACTGGAAACACCATATATTTT. This gives the protein CASRGQTGNTIYF. The whole variable domain, remainder taken from reference TRBV5-6 and TRBJ1-3, is DAGVTQSPTHLIKTRGQQVTLRCSPKSGHDTVSWYQQALGQGPQFIFQYYEEEERQRGNFPDRFSGHQFPNYSSELNVNALLLGDSALYLCASRGQTGNTIYFGEGSWLTVV.

The chain carries TRBV5-6 and TRBJ1-6, with 8 bases fitting TRBD1. The germline gives CDR1 SGHDT, CDR2 YYEEEE. The ends lost 3 bases at V and 9 bases at J; junction bases unmatched: 8. The CDR3 is 15 amino acids. CDR3 coding DNA: TGTGCCAGCAGCTGGGCAGGGGGCAAATCTTCACCCCTCCACTTT. Translating it yields CASSWAGGKSSPLHF.

The chain has TRBV18 and TRBJ1-1; 9 bases are shared with TRBD1. V shed 4 bases, J shed 6 bases, and the junction held 9 bases outside the gene matches. This CDR3 region has 15 residues. Germline CDR1 KGHSH, CDR2 LQKENI. The CDR3 DNA is TGTGCCAGCTCACTCCTTAGGGACAGGGCCCCTGAAGCTTTCTTT. It encodes CASSLLRDRAPEAFF. Based on the CDR3 plus reference TRBV18 and TRBJ1-1, the full variable domain is NAGVMQNPRHLVRRRGQEARLRCSPMKGHSHVYWYRQLPEEGLKFMVYLQKENIIDESGMPKERFSAEFPKEGPSILRIQQVVRGDSAAYFCASSLLRDRAPEAFFGQGTRLTVV.

The chain couples TRBV30 to TRBJ2-7; D is undetermined. The V and J ends lost 5 bases and 0 bases respectively, with 17 bases between them. Germline CDR1 reads GTSNPN; CDR2 reads SVGIG (reference sequence). The CDR3 has 15 residues. The CDR3 here is CAWDPRGRGSYEQYF. CDR3 nucleotide sequence: TGTGCCTGGGACCCCCGTGGCAGAGGCTCCTACGAGCAGTACTTC.

Only a few counts were recorded for this clone. This chain links TRBV9 with TRBJ1-5, with D unclear. This CDR3 is 15 amino acids long. Germline values: CDR1 SGDLS, CDR2 YYNGEE. V gave up 2 bases and J gave up 7 bases, with 16 bases separating them. CDR3 sequence: CASSVTGDGEQPQHF. CDR3 bases: TGTGCCAGCAGCGTCACCGGGGATGGTGAGCAGCCCCAGCATTTT. Complete variable domain (other parts from reference TRBV9 and TRBJ1-5): DSGVTQTPKHLITATGQRVTLRCSPRSGDLSVYWYQQSLDQGLQFLIQYYNGEERAKGNILERFSAQQFPDLHSELNLSSLELGDSALYFCASSVTGDGEQPQHFGDGTRLSIL.

The V gene is TRBV7-2, the J gene TRBJ1-4; D not resolved. The germline gives CDR1 SGHTA, CDR2 FQGNSA. V was trimmed by 2 bases and J by 0 bases, leaving 7 bases between them. The CDR3 sequence is 15 residues long. The CDR3 nucleotides are TGTGCCAGCAGCTTACAGGTTGCAACTAATGAAAAACTGTTTTTT. Translating gives CASSLQVATNEKLFF.